The source of this T cell receptor beta chain is a study of beta chain features in type 1 diabetes. Background on the study: Patients were similar to healthy donors in age and gender (as well as in cell yields).

This clone has just a few counts. Its antigen is as yet unknown. CD45RO/CCR7/CD25/CD127/CD95/CD27 separated CD4+ naive, central memory, regulatory and stem cell-like memory cells by sorting. Expressed TCRB transcripts were sequenced, since all the RNA that had been isolated was reverse transcribed. This table comes from immunoSEQ multiplex PCR, and its TCRdb copy is limited to in-frame clones, with some not included. This sample has 970,000 or so clones, with roughly a sixth found just once. Germline V gene sequence: CDR1 SGHVS, CDR2 FQNEAQ. The CDR3 has 16 residues. Trimming took 1 base from V and 4 from J, leaving 13 bases between them. Study results and limitations: The analysis here could not establish whether HLA type shapes TCRB rearrangement.

This clonotype was obtained from a young woman in good health. Sequences were obtained from naive CD4+ T cells from blood. The V call is TRBV7-8, the J call TRBJ2-2; the D is unclear. The CDR3 here is CASSLESRSSTGELFF. For the CDR3, the DNA is TGTGCCAGCAGCTTAGAGTCCAGGTCCTCCACCGGGGAGCTGTTTTTT. The whole variable domain, filled in from reference TRBV7-8 and TRBJ2-2, reads GAGVSQSPRYKVAKRGQDVALRCDPISGHVSLFWYQQALGQGPEFLTYFQNEAQLDKSGLPSDRFFAERPEGSVSTLKIQRTQQEDSAVYLCASSLESRSSTGELFFGEGSRLTVL.